The T cell receptor beta chain under discussion was sequenced for a study of OX40 agonist ivuxolimab in advanced cancers. General notes on the study: Ivuxolimab, which targeted the costimulatory receptor OX40 (CD134), was an agonistic, fully human IgG2 monoclonal antibody. The dose-escalation cohort was roughly 87% male with a mean age of about 58 years, ranging from about 20 to 85. Intravenous ivuxolimab was administered to patients every 2 weeks at six dose levels: 0.01, 0.1, 0.3, 1.5, 3 and 10 mg/kg. The purpose of peripheral TCRbeta sequencing was to test whether ivuxolimab changed TCR sequence diversity and led to clonal T-cell expansion. Of the roughly 50 dose-escalation patients, hepatocellular carcinoma was present in 19, melanoma in some 15, renal cell carcinoma in 9 and head and neck cancer in 9. The monotherapy dose-escalation portion (N = 52 patients) of the phase I ivuxolimab trial is reported in the paper. Partial responses were achieved by three dose-escalation patients, of whom one had hepatocellular carcinoma and two had cutaneous melanoma. Patients were allowed to have had prior anti-PD-1, anti-PD-L1 or anti-CTLA-4 therapy, and approximately 40% of the dose-escalation patients had been treated with checkpoint inhibitors. What the work shows at the level of the full study, not this receptor alone: Low levels of normalized T-cell clonal expansion were also seen in some patients who did not respond. The antigen specificity of the clonally expanded peripheral T cells was not determined. On average, CD8+ T cells showed more expanded clones than CD4+ T cells after ivuxolimab. At doses of 0.1 to 3.0 mg/kg, clonal expansion of both CD4+ and CD8+ T cells in blood was seen between baseline and week 6. In the 0.1-3.0 mg/kg groups, partial responders had among the lowest normalized peripheral clonal expansion, particularly in CD8+ T cells.

From cysteine to phenylalanine, the CDR3 is 13 amino acids long. Only the CDR3 DNA is retained, 39 bases long and in frame from the first base. The germline V gene sets CDR1 to SGHTA and CDR2 to FQGNSA. Deletion took 5 bases off V and 8 bases off J, with a span of 12 bases between the germline ends. To sequence the TCRbeta CDR3 region, genomic DNA was isolated from the sorted cells. The immunoSEQ Assay was used to sequence the TCRbeta CDR3 regions. This is the immuneACCESS table as TCRdb keeps it, with only in-frame sequences that have V and J called. A part of the clones is gone; compared with another copy, unresolved V genes explain less than half, and the rest is unexplained. The sample includes about 42,000 clones, with around 89% observed a single time. The top ten clones comprise approximately 4.6% of the sample. This clone was observed a handful of times. Its antigen is not yet known. It has no much larger one-base neighbor in the sample; base qualities were not kept.

The trial excluded patients who had a history of autoimmune disease or were on systemic immunosuppression. In every dose cohort, peripheral blood was drawn for TCR sequencing at baseline, cycle 4 day 1, and cycle 7 day 1. The samples were drawn from a first-in-human, open-label, multicenter phase I dose-escalation trial of ivuxolimab. Adults with locally advanced or metastatic head and neck squamous cell, hepatocellular, melanoma or renal cell carcinoma were enrolled in the trial. Before TCR sequencing, CD4+ T cells and CD8+ T cells from peripheral blood were sorted into separate populations. The sequenced sample was CD4+ or CD8+ T cells sorted from blood, obtained in a trial of the OX40 agonist ivuxolimab. The chain employs TRBV7-2 and TRBJ1-4, with no reliable assignment of the D segment. The sequence was obtained from an adult with an advanced solid tumor such as melanoma, head and neck, liver or kidney cancer. The nucleotides read TGTGCCAGCAGCGCTTTCCTTGGGGAAAAACTGTTTTTT. Its product reads: CASSAFLGEKLFF.